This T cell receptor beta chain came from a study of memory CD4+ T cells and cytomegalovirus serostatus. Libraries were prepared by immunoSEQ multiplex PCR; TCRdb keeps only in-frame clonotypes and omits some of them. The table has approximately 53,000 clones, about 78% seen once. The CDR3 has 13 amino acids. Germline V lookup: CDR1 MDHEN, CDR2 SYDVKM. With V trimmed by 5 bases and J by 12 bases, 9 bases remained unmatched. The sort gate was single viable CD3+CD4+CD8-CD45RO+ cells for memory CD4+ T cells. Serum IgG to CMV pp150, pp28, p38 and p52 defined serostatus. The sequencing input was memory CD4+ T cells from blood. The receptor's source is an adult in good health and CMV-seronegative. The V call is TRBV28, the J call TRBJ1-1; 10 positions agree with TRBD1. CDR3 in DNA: TGTGCCAGCAGTACCCAGGGGACAGGGGTGACTTTCTTT. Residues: CASSTQGTGVTFF.